This T cell receptor (beta chain) was captured in a study of metastatic and nonmetastatic thyroid tumors. Study-level information: Both malignant and benign thyroid patients supplied peripheral blood and tumor or nodule tissue samples, across which the repertoires of these patients were then compared. Study-wide points: Benign nodules reportedly had significantly lower TCR beta diversity than malignant thyroid tumors in blood and tumor.

J gave up 2 bases and V 0 bases, and 9 bases lay outside the gene matches. The germline CDR1 and CDR2 sequences are DFQATT and SNEGSKA (reference sequence). This CDR3 contains 17 residues. In regard to this clone: Its antigen is still unknown.

Nobody among the patients had been given any treatment before thyroid surgery. Per the authors' pipeline: To classify distant metastasis in papillary thyroid cancer, a model was built from CDR3 differences across clinicopathological groups. TCRdb re-clonotyped the PCR reads via MiXCR. V and J calls and clone size were set by TCRdb, not the authors. The data hold more than 14,000 clones, with around 25% observed a single time. This chain links TRBV20-1 with TRBJ2-7, with TRBD2 matching over 11 bases. This TCR was recovered from a female donor with papillary thyroid cancer or a benign thyroid nodule (not recorded which). Some clones in this sample may be carry-over from other donors' samples. The specimen sequenced was tumor tissue. The CDR3 DNA follows: TGCAGTGCTAGAGATGCGTCGGGTAGCGGGAGGGCCTACGAGCAGTACTTC. This gives the protein CSARDASGSGRAYEQYF.